The TCR beta chain under discussion was sequenced for a study of shared clonotypes between healthy human individuals. The CDR3 totals 14 residues. V shed 0 bases and J shed 6 bases, with 11 bases lying between them. Germline CDR1 reads SGHTA; CDR2 reads FQGNSA. The authors' processing: ImmunoSEQ only sent back junction sequences with no quality scores, so filtering was done differently. Sequenced by immunoSEQ multiplex PCR; TCRdb stores in-frame clones only, minus some. The V and J calls and the clone size are those of that table, but D and trimming were determined from the DNA. This sample has 1.5 million to 1.9 million clones; about 98% occur once, and the top ten carry roughly 0.45%.

The chain links TRBV7-2 to TRBJ1-2; D remains unclear. The specimen sequenced was naive CD4+ T cells sorted from blood. Subset in this sample: CD45RA+ positively selected. This clonotype originated in a man in his thirties or forties in good health. The CDR3 is CASSLAWDTNGYTF. As DNA, the CDR3 is TGTGCCAGCAGCTTAGCTTGGGATACCAATGGCTACACCTTC.